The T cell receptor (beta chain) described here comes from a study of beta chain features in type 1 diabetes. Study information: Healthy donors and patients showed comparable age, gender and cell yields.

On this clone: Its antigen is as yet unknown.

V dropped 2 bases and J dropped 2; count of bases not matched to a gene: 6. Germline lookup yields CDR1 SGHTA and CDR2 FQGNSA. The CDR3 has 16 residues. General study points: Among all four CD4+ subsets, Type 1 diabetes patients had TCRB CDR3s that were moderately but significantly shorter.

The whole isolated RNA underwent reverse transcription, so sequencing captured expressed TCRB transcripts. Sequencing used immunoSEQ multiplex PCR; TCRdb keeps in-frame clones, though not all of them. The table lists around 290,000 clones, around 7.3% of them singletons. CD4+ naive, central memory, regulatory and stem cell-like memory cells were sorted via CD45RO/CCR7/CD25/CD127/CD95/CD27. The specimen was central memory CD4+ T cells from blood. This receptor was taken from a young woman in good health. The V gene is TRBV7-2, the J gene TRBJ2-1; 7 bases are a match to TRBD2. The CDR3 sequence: CASSLRASGTYNEQFF. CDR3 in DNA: TGTGCCAGCAGCTTACGGGCTAGCGGTACCTACAATGAGCAGTTCTTC. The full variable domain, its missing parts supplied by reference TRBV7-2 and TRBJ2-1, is GAGVSQSPSNKVTEKGKDVELRCDPISGHTALYWYRQSLGQGLEFLIYFQGNSAPDKSGLPSDRFSAERTGGSVSTLTIQRTQQEDSAVYLCASSLRASGTYNEQFFGPGTRLTVL.